This T cell receptor (beta chain) was documented in a study of identical twins. CDR3 length equals 17 residues. Germline V gene data show CDR1 as MNHNS and CDR2 as SASEGT. V lost 5 bases and J lost 0; bases outside the gene matches: 4. It was template switching that added a universal primer site, and there were unique molecular identifiers on the cDNA. Each CDR3 protein gets one entry after TCRdb re-called the 5' RACE reads with MiXCR. Counted here are 700,000 or so distinct CDR3 sequences, under 9% occurring once; the ten biggest clones make up roughly 0.97%. Details on this clonotype: Its cognate antigen is unknown.

Study-level points and caveats: Models underestimated TCR alpha sharing (out-of-frame) in monozygotic twins.

The data also belong to a second study, concerning yellow fever vaccine responses in identical twins. This second report adds: Reports say the vaccine T cell response in twins looked partly convergent and partly personalized.

The V gene is TRBV6-1, the J gene TRBJ2-2, with 12 positions matching TRBD2. Sample: PBMCs. This clonotype originated in a woman between 18 and 29 years old in good health. The CDR3 DNA follows: TGTGCCAGCAGTCCCAGACTAGCGGGAGCGAACACCGGGGAGCTGTTTTTT. This translates into CASSPRLAGANTGELFF.